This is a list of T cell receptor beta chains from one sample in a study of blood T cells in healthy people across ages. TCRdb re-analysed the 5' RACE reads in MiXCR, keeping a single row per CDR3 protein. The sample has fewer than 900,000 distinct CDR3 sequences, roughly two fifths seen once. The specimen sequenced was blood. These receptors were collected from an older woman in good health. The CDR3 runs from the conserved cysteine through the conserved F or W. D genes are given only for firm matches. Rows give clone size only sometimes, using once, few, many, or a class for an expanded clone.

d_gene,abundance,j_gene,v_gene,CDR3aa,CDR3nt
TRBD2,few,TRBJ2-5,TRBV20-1,CSARVLADPRETQYF,TGCAGTGCTAGAGTCCTAGCGGACCCCCGGGAGACCCAGTACTTC
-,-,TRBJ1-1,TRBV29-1,CSVEDVGGMNTEAFF,TGCAGCGTTGAAGACGTAGGGGGGATGAACACTGAAGCTTTCTTT
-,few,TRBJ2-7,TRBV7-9,CASSFPEGSSYEQYF,TGTGCCAGCAGCTTCCCGGAGGGGAGCTCCTACGAGCAGTACTTC
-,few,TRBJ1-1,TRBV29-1,CSVEDPPGNTEAFF,TGCAGCGTTGAAGATCCCCCGGGTAACACTGAAGCTTTCTTT
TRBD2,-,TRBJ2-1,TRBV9,CASSETGGRSNEQFF,TGTGCCAGCAGCGAAACGGGCGGGAGGAGTAATGAGCAGTTCTTC
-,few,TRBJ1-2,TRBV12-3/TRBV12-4,CASSTVASNYGYTF,TGTGCCAGCAGTACAGTTGCCAGCAACTATGGCTACACCTTC
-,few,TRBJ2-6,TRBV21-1,CASSKAAGLGANVLTF,TGTGCCAGCAGCAAAGCGGCGGGGCTTGGGGCCAACGTCCTGACTTTC
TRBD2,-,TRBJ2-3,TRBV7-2,CASSPGGATQYF,TGTGCCAGCAGCCCCGGGGGGGCTACGCAGTATTTT
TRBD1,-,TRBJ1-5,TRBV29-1,CSAKVGQGPNQPQHF,TGCAGCGCCAAAGTCGGACAGGGGCCCAATCAGCCCCAGCATTTT
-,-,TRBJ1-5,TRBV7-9,CASSSPGISNQPQHF,TGTGCCAGCAGCTCGCCCGGGATTAGCAATCAGCCCCAGCATTTT
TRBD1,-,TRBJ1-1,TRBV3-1,CASSQRDSLNTEAFF,TGTGCCAGCAGCCAACGGGACAGCTTGAACACTGAAGCTTTCTTT
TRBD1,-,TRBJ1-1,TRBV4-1,CASSQDITGGPEAFF,TGCGCCAGCAGCCAAGATATAACAGGGGGCCCCGAAGCTTTCTTT
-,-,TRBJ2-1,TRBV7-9,CASSLGVSLNEQFF,TGTGCCAGCAGCTTAGGAGTTAGCCTCAATGAGCAGTTCTTC
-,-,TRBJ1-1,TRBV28,CASSILTYEAFF,TGTGCCAGCAGCATTCTTACCTATGAAGCTTTCTTT
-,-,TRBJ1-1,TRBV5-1,CASSPAPGATEAFF,TGCGCCAGCAGCCCCGCTCCAGGTGCCACTGAAGCTTTCTTT
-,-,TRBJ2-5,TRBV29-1,CSAIRDTEAETQYF,TGCAGCGCGATCCGGGACACCGAGGCGGAGACCCAGTACTTC
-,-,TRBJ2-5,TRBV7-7,CASSFGVIPQETQYF,TGTGCCAGCAGCTTCGGCGTGATCCCTCAAGAGACCCAGTACTTC
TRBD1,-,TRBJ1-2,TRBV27,CASSSHRDSSYGYTF,TGTGCCAGCAGCTCCCACCGGGACAGCTCCTATGGCTACACCTTC
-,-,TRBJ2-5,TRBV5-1,CASSLEWLGGGARNEQYF,TGCGCCAGCAGCTTGGAGTGGTTGGGGGGGGGCGCGAGAAATGAGCAGTACTTC
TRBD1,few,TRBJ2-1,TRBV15,CATSRAGQGRDNEQFF,TGTGCCACCAGCAGAGCGGGACAGGGGAGGGACAATGAGCAGTTCTTC
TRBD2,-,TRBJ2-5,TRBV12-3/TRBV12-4,CASSLRRASGSRLETQYF,TGTGCCAGCAGTTTAAGGAGAGCTAGCGGGAGTAGATTGGAGACCCAGTACTTC
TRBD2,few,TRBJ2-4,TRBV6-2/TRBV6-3,CASSSPSSGSGLKQYF,TGTGCCAGCAGTTCTCCGTCTAGCGGGAGTGGGTTAAAGCAGTACTTC
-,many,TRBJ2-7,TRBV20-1,CSARPKSPLYEQYF,TGCAGTGCTCGCCCCAAAAGTCCCCTCTACGAGCAGTACTTC
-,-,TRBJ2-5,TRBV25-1,CASRDTNQETQYF,TGTGCCAGCAGGGACACGAACCAAGAGACCCAGTACTTC
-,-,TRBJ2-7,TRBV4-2,CASSQADYSYEQYF,TGTGCCAGCAGCCAAGCAGACTACTCCTACGAGCAGTACTTC
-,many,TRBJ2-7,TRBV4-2,CASSQRLQGGSYEQYF,TGTGCCAGCAGCCAGCGGTTACAGGGTGGGTCCTACGAGCAGTACTTC
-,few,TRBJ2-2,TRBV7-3,CASGGSTGELFF,TGTGCCAGCGGGGGTTCCACCGGGGAGCTGTTTTTT
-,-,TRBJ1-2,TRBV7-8,CASSSRRSGTYGYTF,TGTGCCAGCAGCTCCCGCCGTTCGGGGACTTATGGCTACACCTTC
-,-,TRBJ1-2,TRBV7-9,CASSRIFDGYTF,TGTGCCAGCAGCCGCATTTTTGATGGCTACACCTTC
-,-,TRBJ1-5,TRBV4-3,CASSQDLRQPQHF,TGCGCCAGCAGCCAAGATCTTCGACAGCCCCAGCATTTT
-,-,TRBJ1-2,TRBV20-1,CSASPGGGTAGDYTF,TGCAGTGCTAGTCCGGGGGGCGGAACCGCGGGGGACTACACCTTC
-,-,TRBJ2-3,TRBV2,CASRDRVADTQYF,TGTGCCAGCAGGGATAGGGTAGCAGATACGCAGTATTTT
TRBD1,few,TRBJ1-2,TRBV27,CASRRQGADGYTF,TGTGCCAGCAGGAGACAGGGGGCCGATGGCTACACCTTC
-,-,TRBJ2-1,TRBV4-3,CASSQLQGCERFF,TGCGCCAGCAGCCAACTTCAGGGGTGTGAGCGGTTCTTC
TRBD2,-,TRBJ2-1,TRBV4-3,CASSQDLTSGTSYNAQFF,TGCGCCAGCAGCCAAGATCTAACTAGCGGGACCTCCTACAATGCGCAGTTCTTC
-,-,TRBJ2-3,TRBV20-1,CSARESGTSTDTQYF,TGCAGTGCTAGAGAAAGCGGTACTAGCACAGATACGCAGTATTTT
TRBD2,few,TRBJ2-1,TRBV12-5,CASGLVAGDLYNEQFF,TGTGCTAGTGGTTTGGTAGCGGGGGATTTATACAATGAGCAGTTCTTC
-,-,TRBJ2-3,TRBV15,CATSRVPGGGATDTQYF,TGTGCCACCAGCAGGGTCCCCGGAGGGGGCGCGACAGATACGCAGTATTTT
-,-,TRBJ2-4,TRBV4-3,CASSHATTGNIQYF,TGCGCCAGCAGCCACGCCACTACTGGGAACATTCAGTACTTC
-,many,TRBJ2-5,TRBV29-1,CSVGRAFQETQYF,TGCAGCGTTGGGCGGGCCTTCCAAGAGACCCAGTACTTC
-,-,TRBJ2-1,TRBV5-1,CASSLWETQFF,TGCGCCAGCAGCTTATGGGAGACCCAGTTCTTC
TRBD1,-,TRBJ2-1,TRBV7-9,CASSLRGTGSNEQFF,TGTGCCAGCAGCTTAAGGGGGACAGGGTCCAATGAGCAGTTCTTC
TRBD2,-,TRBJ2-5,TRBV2,CAMKAGGLTQETQYF,TGTGCCATGAAAGCGGGGGGCCTGACCCAAGAGACCCAGTACTTC
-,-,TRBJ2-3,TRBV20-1,CSARSGRGSDTRYF,TGCAGTGCTAGGTCAGGACGGGGATCAGATACGCGGTATTTT
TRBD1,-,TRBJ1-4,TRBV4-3,CASSHRGQGARSEKLFF,TGCGCCAGCAGCCACAGGGGACAGGGGGCGAGGAGTGAAAAACTGTTTTTT
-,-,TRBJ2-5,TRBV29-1,CSVELQAYNEQYF,TGCAGCGTTGAATTGCAAGCCTACAATGAGCAGTACTTC
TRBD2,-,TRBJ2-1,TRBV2,CASSITSGRDEQFF,TGTGCCAGCAGTATAACTAGCGGGAGGGACGAGCAGTTCTTC
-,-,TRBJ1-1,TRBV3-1,CASSRTQLNTEAFF,TGCGCCAGCAGCCGAACACAACTGAACACTGAAGCTTTCTTT
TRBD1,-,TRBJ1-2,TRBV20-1,CSARPLRRTGASGYGYTF,TGCAGTGCTAGACCACTCAGGAGGACAGGGGCCTCGGGTTATGGCTACACCTTC
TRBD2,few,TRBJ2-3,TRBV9,CASSSSGVSGRPDTQYF,TGTGCCAGCAGCTCCTCCGGCGTGAGCGGGAGACCAGATACGCAGTATTTT
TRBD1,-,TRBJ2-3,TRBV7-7,CASSPGTDITDTQYF,TGTGCCAGCAGCCCCGGGACAGACATCACAGATACGCAGTATTTT